This T cell receptor (beta chain) was captured by sequencing in a study of regulatory T cells in long-lasting Graves disease (dated by TCRdb to the early 2020s). About the investigation overall: Persistent Graves' disease was defined as persistently positive TSH receptor autoantibodies together with antithyroid drug treatment for over 5 years. This study used TCR sequencing and RNA sequencing of peripheral blood to compare persistent Graves' disease patients against newly diagnosed Graves' disease patients. The study was conducted in China and was registered as a clinical trial. A total of about 35 samples underwent TCR sequencing, from some 13 patients with persistent Graves' disease and 20 or so patients with newly diagnosed Graves' disease. Antithyroid drugs had been taken for roughly 10 years on average by persistent Graves' disease patients in the clinical cohort.

Findings and caveats that apply to the study as a whole: Sequencing and analysis were limited to the TCR beta chain. More public clonotypes were shared among persistent patients (roughly 2,700) than among newly diagnosed patients (roughly 1,000). The authors acknowledged the small sample size as a limitation that may reduce accuracy. Preferential use of TRBV28, TRBJ1-2 and TRBJ2-5 was observed in persistent disease, whereas TRBV20-1 and TRBJ2-1 were favored in newly diagnosed disease. Compared with newly diagnosed patients, persistent Graves' disease patients had lower TCR Shannon entropy and fewer highly expanded clones, which suggests clonal expansion. Because the primary lesion, thyroid tissue, could not be accessed, the study looked at peripheral blood alone.

Library method: multiplex PCR. Sequenced on an Illumina HiSeq 4000. TCR beta libraries were built with iRepertoire HTBI primers and Arm-PCR amplification of CDR3 regions. Gel purification was performed on PCR products prior to sequencing. As for the authors' bioinformatics: Gene usage analysis of CDR3 amino acid clonotypes relied on the 55 to 80 TRBV and 13 to 15 TRBJ segments identified across samples. COPE and FqMerger were used to merge filtered high-quality paired reads into contigs. BLAST was used to align contigs to IMGT TRBV, TRBD and TRBJ reference genes, and CDR3 was defined according to IMGT. Any clonotype with a frequency above 0.1% was counted as a highly expanded clone. Repertoire diversity was measured by Shannon entropy, and V-J evenness by the Gini coefficient. Clonotypes shared by more than one individual were considered public. TCRdb reran the public reads through fastp at Q25 and MiXCR, keeping productive beta chains. When rows share a CDR3 protein, they turn into one entry using the most common DNA and genes. The V and J calls, along with clone size, are taken from TCRdb and not from the paper's own processing. The sample table lists a few hundred thousand distinct CDR3 sequences, less than 25% of them with a count of one. The ten largest account for about 12% of the sample.

With respect to this clonotype: The antigen it binds to is not known. One base away lies a much larger clone, so this may be a sequencing read error.

The time point label, as the study defines it: persistent/refractory GD, antithyroid drugs over 5 years with positive TRAb. RNA was extracted from PBMCs in TRIzol for both TCR sequencing and RNA sequencing. Graves' disease was diagnosed according to American Thyroid Association guidelines. Patients were recruited from an endocrinology department in Xi'an, China. From each patient, about 9 milliliters of peripheral blood was collected into an EDTA anticoagulant tube. Ficoll Paque Plus density gradient separation was used to isolate PBMCs, and no additional T cell sorting was done. RNA quality was checked with an Agilent 2100 Bioanalyzer and agarose gel, and concentration with a NanoDrop 2000. The CDR3 spans 13 residues, from the cysteine through the phenylalanine. The sequence is cut down to CDR3 DNA, 39 bases in frame from base 1. In the germline V gene, CDR1 corresponds to MNHNS and CDR2 to SASEGT.

Sequencing was performed on peripheral blood mononuclear cells (PBMCs), taken when the disease was refractory, from a patient treated with antithyroid drugs. The TCR comes from a female donor with Graves disease. Recombination joined TRBV6-1 with TRBJ2-5, with no D gene named confidently. This receptor has the CDR3 CAASPGRRETQCF. The DNA reads TGTGCCGCATCCCCAGGCAGGCGAGAGACCCAGTGCTTC.